This is a list of T cell receptor beta chains from one sample in a study of blood T cell repertoires in COVID-19. This table comes from immunoSEQ multiplex PCR, and its TCRdb copy is limited to in-frame clones, with some not included. The profile shows 200,000 to 250,000 clones, roughly 89% of them singletons. Sequenced input: PBMCs or T cells enriched from blood (not recorded which). The receptors come from a man under 40 who had been exposed to COVID-19. Each CDR3 is given with its conserved first and last residue. A D gene is named only where the DNA matches it firmly. Only part of the rows carry a size: once, few, many, or a class if the clone is expanded.

v_gene: TRBV7-9
abundance: .
j_gene: TRBJ1-6
d_gene: .
CDR3aa: CASSLAGSAAVTLHF
CDR3nt: TGTGCCAGCAGCTTAGCGGGGTCAGCGGCCGTGACCCTCCACTTT

v_gene: TRBV7-3
abundance: .
j_gene: TRBJ1-1
d_gene: .
CDR3aa: CASSLASDTEAFF
CDR3nt: TGTGCCAGCAGCCTAGCATCGGACACTGAAGCTTTCTTT

v_gene: TRBV6-4
abundance: .
j_gene: TRBJ2-2
d_gene: .
CDR3aa: CASSDNAAGLNTGELFF
CDR3nt: TGTGCCAGCAGTGACAATGCTGCGGGGTTGAACACCGGGGAGCTGTTTTTT

v_gene: TRBV5-4
abundance: .
j_gene: TRBJ1-2
d_gene: TRBD1
CDR3aa: CASSLVGQGGNGYTF
CDR3nt: TGTGCCAGCAGCTTGGTGGGACAGGGTGGGAATGGCTACACCTTC

v_gene: TRBV27
abundance: few
j_gene: TRBJ1-1
d_gene: .
CDR3aa: CASRLIDRNTEAFF
CDR3nt: TGTGCCAGCAGGCTGATTGACAGAAACACTGAAGCTTTCTTT

v_gene: TRBV5-6
abundance: few
j_gene: TRBJ2-2
d_gene: .
CDR3aa: CASSWGVTNTGELFF
CDR3nt: TGTGCCAGCAGCTGGGGGGTGACGAACACCGGGGAGCTGTTTTTT

v_gene: TRBV14
abundance: .
j_gene: TRBJ2-5
d_gene: .
CDR3aa: CASSQATRGATRETQYF
CDR3nt: TGTGCCAGCAGCCAAGCTACTCGGGGGGCAACTCGGGAGACCCAGTACTTC

v_gene: TRBV6-2/TRBV6-3
abundance: .
j_gene: TRBJ2-1
d_gene: TRBD2
CDR3aa: CASSPHSGYNEQFF
CDR3nt: TGTGCCAGCAGCCCCCATAGCGGGTACAATGAGCAGTTCTTC

v_gene: TRBV3-1/TRBV3-2
abundance: .
j_gene: TRBJ1-1
d_gene: .
CDR3aa: CASSQRGVAFF
CDR3nt: TGTGCCAGCAGCCAGCGGGGTGTGGCTTTCTTT

v_gene: TRBV6-5
abundance: .
j_gene: TRBJ1-2
d_gene: .
CDR3aa: CASRQDSGYTF
CDR3nt: TGTGCCAGCAGACAGGACAGTGGCTACACCTTC

v_gene: TRBV5-1
abundance: .
j_gene: TRBJ2-1
d_gene: TRBD2
CDR3aa: CASSPQPPGGYNEQFF
CDR3nt: TGCGCCAGCAGCCCACAGCCCCCGGGGGGGTACAATGAGCAGTTCTTC

v_gene: TRBV9
abundance: few
j_gene: TRBJ1-3
d_gene: .
CDR3aa: CASSRGASAGNTIYF
CDR3nt: TGTGCCAGCAGCAGAGGCGCCAGCGCTGGAAACACCATATATTTT

v_gene: TRBV6-5
abundance: .
j_gene: TRBJ2-1
d_gene: TRBD1
CDR3aa: CASSYNRGQNNEQFF
CDR3nt: TGTGCCAGCAGTTACAACAGGGGGCAGAACAATGAGCAGTTCTTC

v_gene: TRBV19
abundance: .
j_gene: TRBJ1-2
d_gene: .
CDR3aa: CASSRGDPTWNGYTF
CDR3nt: TGTGCCAGTAGTCGGGGGGATCCGACCTGGAATGGCTACACCTTC

v_gene: TRBV18
abundance: .
j_gene: TRBJ1-1
d_gene: TRBD1
CDR3aa: CASSPGQWFDTEAFF
CDR3nt: TGTGCCAGCTCACCGGGACAGTGGTTCGACACTGAAGCTTTCTTT

v_gene: TRBV2
abundance: .
j_gene: TRBJ2-7
d_gene: TRBD2
CDR3aa: CASSEAGTSRQYF
CDR3nt: TGTGCCAGCAGTGAAGCAGGGACTAGCCGGCAGTACTTC

v_gene: TRBV4-2
abundance: .
j_gene: TRBJ2-3
d_gene: TRBD2
CDR3aa: CASSQDPLAGYTDTQYF
CDR3nt: TGTGCCAGCAGCCAAGACCCTCTAGCGGGGTACACAGATACGCAGTATTTT

v_gene: TRBV10-2
abundance: .
j_gene: TRBJ2-4
d_gene: .
CDR3aa: CASSESHGQGVPLAKNIQYF
CDR3nt: TGCGCCAGCAGTGAGTCTCATGGGCAGGGTGTACCTTTAGCCAAAAACATTCAGTACTTC

v_gene: TRBV5-1
abundance: few
j_gene: TRBJ1-2
d_gene: TRBD1
CDR3aa: CASSPGTGYGYTF
CDR3nt: TGCGCCAGCAGCCCTGGGACAGGTTATGGCTACACCTTC

v_gene: TRBV9
abundance: .
j_gene: TRBJ2-7
d_gene: TRBD2
CDR3aa: CASSVRGGRSYEQYF
CDR3nt: TGTGCCAGCAGCGTCCGGGGGGGCAGGTCCTACGAGCAGTACTTC

v_gene: TRBV29-1
abundance: .
j_gene: TRBJ2-1
d_gene: .
CDR3aa: CSVEGDTYNEQFF
CDR3nt: TGCAGCGTCGAGGGGGACACATACAATGAGCAGTTCTTC

v_gene: TRBV10-1
abundance: few
j_gene: TRBJ2-1
d_gene: TRBD1
CDR3aa: CASGGTPRGLFPISYNEQFF
CDR3nt: TGCGCCAGCGGTGGGACCCCGAGGGGGCTCTTCCCCATCTCCTACAATGAGCAGTTCTTC

v_gene: TRBV7-2
abundance: .
j_gene: TRBJ1-2
d_gene: .
CDR3aa: CASSPSGGNYGYTF
CDR3nt: TGTGCCAGCAGCCCGTCTGGAGGGAACTATGGCTACACCTTC

v_gene: TRBV19
abundance: .
j_gene: TRBJ1-2
d_gene: .
CDR3aa: CASSQRVRGYTF
CDR3nt: TGTGCCAGTAGCCAGAGGGTAAGAGGCTACACCTTC

v_gene: TRBV5-5
abundance: .
j_gene: TRBJ1-1
d_gene: .
CDR3aa: CASSFAMGEAFF
CDR3nt: TGTGCCAGCAGCTTTGCTATGGGCGAAGCTTTCTTT

v_gene: TRBV5-1
abundance: once
j_gene: TRBJ1-4
d_gene: .
CDR3aa: CASSRGQLTNEKLFF
CDR3nt: TGCGCCAGCAGCAGAGGACAGCTAACTAATGAAAAACTGTTTTTT